A selection of T cell receptor beta chains follows, all from one sample in a study of T cell responses to AZD1222 COVID-19 vaccine. Sequencing was performed with immunoSEQ multiplex PCR; in TCRdb, only in-frame clones are kept and a portion is missing. The sample consists of 150,000 or so clones, about 90% of them appearing once. The material sequenced was peripheral blood, taken on day 0 of AZD1222 vaccination. These receptors originate from an adult in good health. CDR3s include the opening cysteine and the closing phenylalanine or tryptophan. The D gene is left open where the match is weak. Clone size appears in some rows only: once, few, many, or a class for an expanded clone.

d_call clone_size j_call v_call cdr3_length cdr3_nt cdr3_aa
. . TRBJ2-3 TRBV28 14 TGTGCCAGCAACCTAGACATGGGGACAGATACGCAGTATTTT CASNLDMGTDTQYF
. . TRBJ1-4 TRBV15 13 TGTGCCACCAGCTACAGGCTACAGGAAAAACTGTTTTTT CATSYRLQEKLFF
. . TRBJ2-7 TRBV7-3 14 TGTGCCAGCAGCTTTTCGTATGGGGCTTACGAGCAGTACTTC CASSFSYGAYEQYF
. once TRBJ1-5 TRBV2 12 TGTGCCAGCAGTGCACCCAATCAGCCCCAGCATTTT CASSAPNQPQHF
. once TRBJ1-5 TRBV12-3/TRBV12-4 13 TGTGCCAGCAGCTCAGGGCCGGATCAGCCCCAGCATTTT CASSSGPDQPQHF
. . TRBJ1-2 TRBV19 14 TGTGCCAGTAGTATGGAAGGGACTAACTATGGCTACACCTTC CASSMEGTNYGYTF
. . TRBJ2-5 TRBV2 14 TGTGCCAGCGGCCCCAGGACCCCACAAGAGACCCAGTACTTC CASGPRTPQETQYF
TRBD2 once TRBJ2-2 TRBV7-9 16 TGTGCCAGCAGCTTTGGGACTAGCGGGAGTCCCGGGGAGCTGTTTTTT CASSFGTSGSPGELFF
TRBD1 . TRBJ1-6 TRBV18 17 TGTGCCAGCTCACTTACCCGGGACAGGGTGCCCCATATACCCCTCCACTTT CASSLTRDRVPHIPLHF
. . TRBJ1-2 TRBV7-8 13 TGTGCCAGCAGCTTAGACAGGGAGCATGGCTACACCTTC CASSLDREHGYTF
. . TRBJ2-1 TRBV5-4 16 TGTGCCAGCAGCTCCCTCGGGAGAAGCTCCTACAATGAGCAGTTCTTC CASSSLGRSSYNEQFF
TRBD1 . TRBJ1-2 TRBV29-1 14 TGCAGCGTTTTTGCCGGACAGGGGTCGAGTGGCTACACCTTC CSVFAGQGSSGYTF
. . TRBJ1-4 TRBV4-3 13 TGCGCCAGCAGGCGGGCAGGGAATGAAAAACTGTTTTTT CASRRAGNEKLFF
TRBD1 . TRBJ2-7 TRBV4-3 14 TGCGCCAGCAGCCGTTGGACAGGGCGCTACGAGCAGTACTTC CASSRWTGRYEQYF
. . TRBJ2-1 TRBV29-1 12 TGCAGCGGGGAGAGCTCCTACAATGAGCAGTTCTTC CSGESSYNEQFF
. once TRBJ1-3 TRBV20-1 12 TGCAGTGCTAGTCAAGGATCGGACACCATATATTTT CSASQGSDTIYF
TRBD1 . TRBJ1-5 TRBV6-2/TRBV6-3 18 TGTGCCAGCAGTGGAGAGCCCCTAACGACAGGGGGCCGTCAGCCCCAGCATTTT CASSGEPLTTGGRQPQHF
. . TRBJ1-2 TRBV27 13 TGTGCCAGCAGCCCGCGAATCCCGGGTGGCTACACCTTC CASSPRIPGGYTF
TRBD2 . TRBJ2-5 TRBV9 17 TGTGCCAGCAGCGTAGGGGCTAGCGGGGGCCAAATGGGGACCCAGTACTTC CASSVGASGGQMGTQYF
. . TRBJ2-3 TRBV7-2 15 TGTGCCAGCAGCTTAAGCGCGGGATTCACAGATACGCAGTATTTT CASSLSAGFTDTQYF
. . TRBJ2-1 TRBV7-9 16 TGTGCCAGCGCCCTTACCCCAACATACTCCTACAATGAGCAGTTCTTC CASALTPTYSYNEQFF
. . TRBJ1-6 TRBV5-1 14 TGCGCCAGCAGCTTTAGGACAGAAAATTCACCCCTCCACTTT CASSFRTENSPLHF
. . TRBJ1-1 TRBV2 12 TGTGCCAGCAGTGAGGGGGGACCTGAAGCTTTCTTT CASSEGGPEAFF
. . TRBJ1-3 TRBV15 14 TGTGCCACCAGGGCTGCAGGGTCTGGAAACACCATATATTTT CATRAAGSGNTIYF
. once TRBJ1-1 TRBV27 13 TGTGCCAGCAGTTTTGGTCTGAACACTGAAGCTTTCTTT CASSFGLNTEAFF
. . TRBJ1-1 TRBV7-2 13 TGTGCCAGCAGCTTAGCGGCGGGCACTGAAGCTTTCTTT CASSLAAGTEAFF